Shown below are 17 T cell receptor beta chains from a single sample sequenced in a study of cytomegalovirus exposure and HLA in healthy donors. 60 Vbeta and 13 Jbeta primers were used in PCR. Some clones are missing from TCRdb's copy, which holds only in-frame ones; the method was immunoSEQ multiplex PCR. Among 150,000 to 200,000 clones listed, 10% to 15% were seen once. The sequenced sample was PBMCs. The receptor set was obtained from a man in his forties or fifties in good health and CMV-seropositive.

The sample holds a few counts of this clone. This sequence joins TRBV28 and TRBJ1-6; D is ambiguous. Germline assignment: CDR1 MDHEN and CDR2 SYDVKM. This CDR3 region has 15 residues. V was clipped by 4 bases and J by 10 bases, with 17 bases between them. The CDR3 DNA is TGTGCCAGCAGTTACCTACAGAATACGGGATCACCCCTCCACTTT. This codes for CASSYLQNTGSPLHF.

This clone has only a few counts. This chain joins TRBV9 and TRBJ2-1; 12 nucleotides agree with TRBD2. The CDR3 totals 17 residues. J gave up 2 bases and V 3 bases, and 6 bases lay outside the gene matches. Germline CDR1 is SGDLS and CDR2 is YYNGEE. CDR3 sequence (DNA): TGTGCCAGCAGCGGTACTAGCGGGGGGACCGCCTACAATGAGCAGTTCTTC. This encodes CASSGTSGGTAYNEQFF.

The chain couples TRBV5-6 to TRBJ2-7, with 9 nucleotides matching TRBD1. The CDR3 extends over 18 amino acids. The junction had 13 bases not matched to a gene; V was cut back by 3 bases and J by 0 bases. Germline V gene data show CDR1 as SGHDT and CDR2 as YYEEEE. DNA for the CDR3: TGTGCCAGCAGCTGCCTGGGGGGACAGGGAACGGTCTCCTACGAGCAGTACGTC. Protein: CASSCLGGQGTVSYEQYV.

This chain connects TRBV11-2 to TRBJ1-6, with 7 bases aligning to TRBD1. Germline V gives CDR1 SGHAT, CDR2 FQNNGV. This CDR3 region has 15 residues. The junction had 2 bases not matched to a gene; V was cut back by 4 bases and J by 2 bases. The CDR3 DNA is TGTGCCAGCAGCTCGACAGGGACCTATAATTCACCCCTCCACTTT. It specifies CASSSTGTYNSPLHF. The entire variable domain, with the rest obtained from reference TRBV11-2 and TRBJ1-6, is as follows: EAGVAQSPRYKIIEKRQSVAFWCNPISGHATLYWYQQILGQGPKLLIQFQNNGVVDDSQLPKDRFSAERLKGVDSTLKIQPAKLEDSAVYLCASSSTGTYNSPLHFGNGTRLTVT.

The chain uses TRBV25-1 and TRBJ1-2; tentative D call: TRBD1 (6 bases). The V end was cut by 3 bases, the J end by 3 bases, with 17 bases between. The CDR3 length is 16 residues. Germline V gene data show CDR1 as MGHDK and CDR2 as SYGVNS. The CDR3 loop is CASSDSGQPWDYGYTF. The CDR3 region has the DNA TGTGCCAGCAGTGACTCTGGACAGCCCTGGGACTATGGCTACACCTTC.

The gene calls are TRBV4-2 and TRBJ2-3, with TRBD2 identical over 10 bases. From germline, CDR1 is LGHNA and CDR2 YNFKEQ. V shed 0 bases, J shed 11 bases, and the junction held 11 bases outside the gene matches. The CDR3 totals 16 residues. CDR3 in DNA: TGTGCCAGCAGCCAAGATGTAGGAACTAGCGGGGCGAAGCAGTATTTT. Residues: CASSQDVGTSGAKQYF.

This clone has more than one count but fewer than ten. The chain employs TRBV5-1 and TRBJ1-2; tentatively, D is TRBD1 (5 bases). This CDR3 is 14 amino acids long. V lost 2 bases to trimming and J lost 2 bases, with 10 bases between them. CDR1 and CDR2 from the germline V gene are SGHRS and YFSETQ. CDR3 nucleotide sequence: TGCGCCAGCAGCTTACGGGACTTGAACTATGGCTACACCTTC. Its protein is CASSLRDLNYGYTF. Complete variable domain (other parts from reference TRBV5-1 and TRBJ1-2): KAGVTQTPRYLIKTRGQQVTLSCSPISGHRSVSWYQQTPGQGLQFLFEYFSETQRNKGNFPGRFSGRQFSNSRSEMNVSTLELGDSALYLCASSLRDLNYGYTFGSGTRLTVV.

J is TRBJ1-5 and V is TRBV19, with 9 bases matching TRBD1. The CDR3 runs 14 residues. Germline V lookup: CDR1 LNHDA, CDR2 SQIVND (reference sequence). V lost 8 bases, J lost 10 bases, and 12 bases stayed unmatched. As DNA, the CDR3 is TGTGCCAGTCTGGCAAGACAGGGGGGAACCCCCCAGCATTTT. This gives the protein CASLARQGGTPQHF.

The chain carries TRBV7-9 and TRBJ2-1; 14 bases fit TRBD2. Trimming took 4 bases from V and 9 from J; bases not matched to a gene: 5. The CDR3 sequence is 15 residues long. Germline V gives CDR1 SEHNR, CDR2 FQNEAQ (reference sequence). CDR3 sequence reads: CASSWGLAGVSEQFF. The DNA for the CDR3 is TGTGCCAGCAGCTGGGGACTAGCGGGGGTCAGTGAGCAGTTCTTC.

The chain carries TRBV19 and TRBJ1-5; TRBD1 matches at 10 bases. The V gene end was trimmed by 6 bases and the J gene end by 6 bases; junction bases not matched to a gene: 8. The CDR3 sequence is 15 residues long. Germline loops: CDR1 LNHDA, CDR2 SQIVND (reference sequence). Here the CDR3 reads CASSPSGQGSQPQHF. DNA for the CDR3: TGTGCCAGTAGCCCATCGGGACAGGGGAGTCAGCCCCAGCATTTT.

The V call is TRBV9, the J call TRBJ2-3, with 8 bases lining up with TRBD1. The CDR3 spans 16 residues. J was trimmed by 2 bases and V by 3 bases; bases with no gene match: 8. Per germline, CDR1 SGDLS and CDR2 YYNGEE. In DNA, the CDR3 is TGTGCCAGCAGCGCGGGGGACAGGTTCAACACAGATACGCAGTATTTT. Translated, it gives CASSAGDRFNTDTQYF.

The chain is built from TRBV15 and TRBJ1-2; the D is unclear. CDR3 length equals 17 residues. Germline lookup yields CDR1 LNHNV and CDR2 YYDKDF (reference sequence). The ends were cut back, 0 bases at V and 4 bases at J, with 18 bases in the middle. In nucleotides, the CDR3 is TGTGCCACCAGCAGAGATAACTTAGGCAGCGGTAGCTATGGCTACACCTTC. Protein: CATSRDNLGSGSYGYTF.

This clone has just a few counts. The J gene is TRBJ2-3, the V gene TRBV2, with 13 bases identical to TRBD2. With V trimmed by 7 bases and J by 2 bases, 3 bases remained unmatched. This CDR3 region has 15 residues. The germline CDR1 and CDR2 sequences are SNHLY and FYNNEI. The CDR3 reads CASTGLAGSTDTQYF. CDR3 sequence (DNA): TGTGCCAGCACGGGACTAGCGGGGTCCACAGATACGCAGTATTTT.

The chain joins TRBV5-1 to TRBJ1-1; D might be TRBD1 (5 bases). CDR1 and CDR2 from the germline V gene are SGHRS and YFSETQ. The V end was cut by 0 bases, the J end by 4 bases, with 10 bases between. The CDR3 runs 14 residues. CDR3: CASSLAGLGTEAFF. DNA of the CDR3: TGCGCCAGCAGCTTGGCAGGGTTGGGCACTGAAGCTTTCTTT.

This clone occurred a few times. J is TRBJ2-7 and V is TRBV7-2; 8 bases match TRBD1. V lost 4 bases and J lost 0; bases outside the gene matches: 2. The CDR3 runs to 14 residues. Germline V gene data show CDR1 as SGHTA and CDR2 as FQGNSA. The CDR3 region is CASSWGQVSYEQYF. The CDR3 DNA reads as TGTGCCAGCAGCTGGGGACAGGTCTCCTACGAGCAGTACTTC.

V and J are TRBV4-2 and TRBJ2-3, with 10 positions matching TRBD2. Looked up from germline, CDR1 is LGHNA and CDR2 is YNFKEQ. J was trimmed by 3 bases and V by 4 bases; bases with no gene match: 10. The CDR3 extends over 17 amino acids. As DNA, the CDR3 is TGTGCCAGCAGCCCCGGGTTAGCGGGGGGACTGACAGATACGCAGTATTTT. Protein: CASSPGLAGGLTDTQYF.

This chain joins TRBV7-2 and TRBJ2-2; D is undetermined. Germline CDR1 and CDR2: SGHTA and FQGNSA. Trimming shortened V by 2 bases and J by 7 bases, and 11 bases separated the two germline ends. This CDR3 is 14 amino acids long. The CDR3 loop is CASSLPGFGGELFF. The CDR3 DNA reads TGTGCCAGCAGCTTACCGGGTTTCGGCGGGGAGCTGTTTTTT.